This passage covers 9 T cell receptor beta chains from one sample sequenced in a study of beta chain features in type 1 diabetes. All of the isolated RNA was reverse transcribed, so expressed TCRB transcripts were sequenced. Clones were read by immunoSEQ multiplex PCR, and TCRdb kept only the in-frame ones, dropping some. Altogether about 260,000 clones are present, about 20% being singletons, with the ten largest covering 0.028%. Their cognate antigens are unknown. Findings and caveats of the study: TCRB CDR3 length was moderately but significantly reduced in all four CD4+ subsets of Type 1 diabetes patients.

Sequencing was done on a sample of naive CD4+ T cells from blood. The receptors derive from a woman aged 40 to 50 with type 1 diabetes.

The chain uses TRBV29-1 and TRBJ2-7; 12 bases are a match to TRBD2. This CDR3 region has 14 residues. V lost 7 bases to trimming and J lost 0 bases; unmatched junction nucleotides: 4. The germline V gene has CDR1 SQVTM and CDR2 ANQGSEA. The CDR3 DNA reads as TGCAGCGGAACTAGCGGGGGGAGCTCCTACGAGCAGTACTTC. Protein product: CSGTSGGSSYEQYF.

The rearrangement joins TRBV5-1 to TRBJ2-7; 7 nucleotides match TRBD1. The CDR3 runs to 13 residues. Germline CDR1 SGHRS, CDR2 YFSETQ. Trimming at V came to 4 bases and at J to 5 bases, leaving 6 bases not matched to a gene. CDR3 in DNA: TGCGCCAGCAGCGCCGGGACAGCAAACGAGCAGTACTTC. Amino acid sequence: CASSAGTANEQYF.

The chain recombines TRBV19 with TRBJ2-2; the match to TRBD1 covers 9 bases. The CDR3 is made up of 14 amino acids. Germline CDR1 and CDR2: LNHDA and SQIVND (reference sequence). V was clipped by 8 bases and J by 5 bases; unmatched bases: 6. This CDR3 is CASLQGARTGELFF. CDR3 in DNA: TGTGCCAGTCTACAGGGGGCGCGAACCGGGGAGCTGTTTTTT.

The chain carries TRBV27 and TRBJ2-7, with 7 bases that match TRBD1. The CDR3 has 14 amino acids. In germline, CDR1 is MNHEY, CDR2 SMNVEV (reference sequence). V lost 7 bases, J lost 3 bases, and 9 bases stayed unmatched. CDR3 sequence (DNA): TGTGCCAGCACCCTCAGGACAGGATTCTACGAGCAGTACTTC. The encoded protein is CASTLRTGFYEQYF.

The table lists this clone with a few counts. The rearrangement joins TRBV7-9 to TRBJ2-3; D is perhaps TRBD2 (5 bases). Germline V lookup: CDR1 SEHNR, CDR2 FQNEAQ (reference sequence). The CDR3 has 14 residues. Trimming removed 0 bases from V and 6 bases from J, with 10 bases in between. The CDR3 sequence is CASSLAASRDTQYF. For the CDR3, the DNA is TGTGCCAGCAGCTTAGCGGCTAGCAGGGATACGCAGTATTTT. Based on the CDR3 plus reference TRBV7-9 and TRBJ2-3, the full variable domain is DTGVSQNPRHKITKRGQNVTFRCDPISEHNRLYWYRQTLGQGPEFLTYFQNEAQLEKSRLLSDRFSAERPKGSFSTLEIQRTEQGDSAMYLCASSLAASRDTQYFGPGTRLTVL.

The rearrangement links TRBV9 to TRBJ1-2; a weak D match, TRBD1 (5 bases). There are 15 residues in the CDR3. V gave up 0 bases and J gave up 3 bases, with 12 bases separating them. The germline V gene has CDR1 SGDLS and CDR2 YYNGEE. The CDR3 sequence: CASSVGIQDDYGYTF. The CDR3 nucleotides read TGTGCCAGCAGCGTAGGAATACAGGACGACTATGGCTACACCTTC.

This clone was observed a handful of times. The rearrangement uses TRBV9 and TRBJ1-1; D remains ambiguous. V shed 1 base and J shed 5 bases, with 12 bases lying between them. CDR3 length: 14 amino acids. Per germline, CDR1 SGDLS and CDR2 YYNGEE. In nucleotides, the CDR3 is TGTGCCAGCAGCGTATCGGGGTCCTCTACTGAAGCTTTCTTT. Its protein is CASSVSGSSTEAFF.

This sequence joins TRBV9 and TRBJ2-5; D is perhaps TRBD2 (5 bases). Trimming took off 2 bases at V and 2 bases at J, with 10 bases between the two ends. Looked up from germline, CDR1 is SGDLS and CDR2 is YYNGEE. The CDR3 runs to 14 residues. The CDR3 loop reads CASSVGVGQETQYF. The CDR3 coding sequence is TGTGCCAGCAGCGTCGGGGTAGGGCAAGAGACCCAGTACTTC.

The CDR3 sequence is CASSYADYGYTF. In nucleotides, the CDR3 is TGTGCCAGCAGCTACGCCGACTATGGCTACACCTTC. J is TRBJ1-2 and V is TRBV28, with D unclear. The germline V gene has CDR1 MDHEN and CDR2 SYDVKM. Trimming removed 6 bases at V and 3 bases at J, with 8 bases between. The CDR3 has 12 residues.